What follows are 8 T cell receptor beta chains derived from one specimen sequenced in a study of OX40 agonist ivuxolimab in advanced cancers. Data came from immunoSEQ multiplex PCR; TCRdb stores just in-frame clones and leaves some out. Among fewer than 50,000 clones listed, around four fifths were seen once. The sample in question was CD4+ or CD8+ T cells sorted from blood, obtained in a trial of the OX40 agonist ivuxolimab. All receptors derive from an adult with an advanced solid tumor such as melanoma, head and neck, liver or kidney cancer.

As regards this clone: This same CDR3 is encoded by further DNA sequences in the sample. The chain couples TRBV2 to TRBJ2-3; TRBD2 agrees at 11 bases. The length of the CDR3 is 15 residues. With V trimmed by 9 bases and J by 1 base, 6 bases remained unmatched. In germline, CDR1 is SNHLY, CDR2 FYNNEI. The chain's CDR3 is CASSGTSGRTDTQYF. The CDR3 DNA reads as TGTGCCAGTTCCGGGACTAGCGGACGCACAGATACGCAGTATTTT.

The rearrangement joins TRBV7-9 to TRBJ1-2, with D perhaps matching TRBD1 (5 bases). V lost 1 base and J 6 bases, leaving 12 bases between the germline ends. CDR3 length: 14 amino acids. The germline V gene has CDR1 SEHNR and CDR2 FQNEAQ (reference sequence). The CDR3 region has the DNA TGTGCCAGCAGCTTAGGGTACGGGGGGGATGGCTACACCTTC. Its translation is CASSLGYGGDGYTF. The full variable domain, rest sourced from reference TRBV7-9 and TRBJ1-2, is DTGVSQNPRHKITKRGQNVTFRCDPISEHNRLYWYRQTLGQGPEFLTYFQNEAQLEKSRLLSDRFSAERPKGSFSTLEIQRTEQGDSAMYLCASSLGYGGDGYTFGSGTRLTVV.

The V and J genes are TRBV4-3 and TRBJ2-5, with 10 bases matching TRBD2. The end of the DNA aligns better with TRBJ2-7, so the J call may be wrong. This CDR3 is 15 amino acids long. Germline-derived CDR1 and CDR2 are LGHNA and YSLEER. The CDR3 loop reads CASRQGLANSYEQYF. CDR3 DNA: TGCGCCAGCAGGCAGGGACTAGCGAACTCCTACGAGCAGTACTTC.

This chain links TRBV10-3 with TRBJ2-2; 9 bases fit TRBD2. The CDR3 is 14 residues long. Trimming removed 3 bases from V and 5 bases from J; junction bases left unmatched: 1. Germline V gene lookup returns CDR1 ENHRY and CDR2 SYGVKD. The CDR3 loop is CAISDAGGTGELFF. DNA of the CDR3: TGTGCCATCAGTGATGCGGGAGGGACCGGGGAGCTGTTTTTT.

The chain is built from TRBV5-1 and TRBJ2-3, with TRBD2 identical over 7 bases. With 5 bases clipped from V and 4 bases from J, the junction kept 4 bases outside the gene matches. CDR3 length equals 13 residues. Germline V gene lookup returns CDR1 SGHRS and CDR2 YFSETQ. The DNA of the CDR3 is TGCGCCAGCAGTTTGACTAGCCCAGATACGCAGTATTTT. Translating gives CASSLTSPDTQYF. Based on the CDR3 plus reference TRBV5-1 and TRBJ2-3, the full variable domain is KAGVTQTPRYLIKTRGQQVTLSCSPISGHRSVSWYQQTPGQGLQFLFEYFSETQRNKGNFPGRFSGRQFSNSRSEMNVSTLELGDSALYLCASSLTSPDTQYFGPGTRLTVL.

The rearrangement links TRBV5-1 to TRBJ2-1; 12 nucleotides agree with TRBD1. Germline V gene data show CDR1 as SGHRS and CDR2 as YFSETQ. This CDR3 comprises 17 residues. V trimming: 2 bases; J trimming: 7 bases; junction bases outside the gene matches: 10. DNA for the CDR3: TGCGCCAGCAGCTTAGGGACAGGGGGCAGGTCAGTTAATGAGCAGTTCTTC. Its protein product is CASSLGTGGRSVNEQFF.

The V call is TRBV6-5, the J call TRBJ1-6; 7 bases line up with TRBD1. The CDR3 contains 13 residues. V lost 7 bases to trimming and J lost 7 bases; unmatched junction nucleotides: 4. Germline V gene data show CDR1 as MNHEY and CDR2 as SVGAGI. The CDR3 coding sequence is TGTGCCAGCACCCGGACAGGAAATTCACCCCTCCACTTT. It translates to CASTRTGNSPLHF.

This CDR3 is CASSKERGYSNQPQHF. CDR3 DNA sequence: TGTGCCAGCAGCAAAGAAAGGGGGTATAGCAATCAGCCCCAGCATTTT. This chain uses TRBV21-1 with TRBJ1-5; the table's D call TRBD1 went unverified against the DNA. TRBV21-1 is designated a pseudogene. This CDR3 comprises 16 residues.